Following are 28 T cell receptor beta chains from one sample sequenced in a study of cytomegalovirus exposure and HLA in healthy donors. 13 Jbeta primers and 60 Vbeta primers were used for the PCR. Clones were sequenced by immunoSEQ multiplex PCR, and TCRdb holds only the in-frame ones, with some missing. The table has roughly 44,000 clones, approximately 84% seen once; the top ten hold approximately 3%. The sample consisted of PBMCs. All receptors derive from a man aged 45-65 years in good health and CMV-seronegative.

The sample holds one count of this clone. The CDR3 bases are TGTGCCAGCAGCGGGGCCCGGGGGGCGTCCCACGAGCAGTACTTC. It translates to CASSGARGASHEQYF. The rearrangement joins TRBV9 to TRBJ2-7; a possible D gene is TRBD2 (7 bases). This CDR3 is built from 15 residues. V was clipped by 3 bases and J by 5 bases, with 18 bases between them. CDR1 and CDR2 from the germline V gene are SGDLS and YYNGEE.

The chain employs TRBV15 and TRBJ2-1; D possibly corresponds to TRBD1 (6 bases). The CDR3 sequence is 12 residues long. V lost 4 bases, J lost 5 bases, and 6 bases lay in between. Germline V gene lookup returns CDR1 LNHNV and CDR2 YYDKDF (reference sequence). CDR3 amino acids: CATSNRDNEQFF. CDR3 DNA: TGTGCCACCAGCAACAGGGACAATGAGCAGTTCTTC.

V and J are TRBV2 and TRBJ1-1; D unclear. Germline lookup yields CDR1 SNHLY and CDR2 FYNNEI. This CDR3 comprises 16 residues. Trimming shortened V by 3 bases and J by 4 bases, and 18 bases separated the two germline ends. This chain's CDR3 is CASSEDLEGLGTEAFF. The CDR3 nucleotides read TGTGCCAGCAGTGAGGATTTGGAGGGCCTGGGCACTGAAGCTTTCTTT.

The chain links TRBV5-1 to TRBJ2-5, with 8 bases aligning to TRBD1. Germline loops: CDR1 SGHRS, CDR2 YFSETQ. V was pared by 3 bases and J by 3 bases, with 1 base of the junction left unmatched. The CDR3 has 13 residues. DNA for the CDR3: TGCGCCAGCAGCTCGGACAGGGAAGAGACCCAGTACTTC. Protein sequence: CASSSDREETQYF.

This clone was detected once. The rearrangement links TRBV18 to TRBJ2-2; 9 nucleotides match TRBD1. V gave up 6 bases and J gave up 0 bases; unmatched junction bases: 2. The CDR3 runs 15 residues. Per germline, CDR1 KGHSH and CDR2 LQKENI. CDR3 sequence reads: CASSRQGANTGELFF. In nucleotides, the CDR3 is TGTGCCAGCTCCAGACAGGGGGCGAACACCGGGGAGCTGTTTTTT.

The V call is TRBV7-9, the J call TRBJ1-4; D is undetermined. This CDR3 region has 15 residues. Germline V gene sequence: CDR1 SEHNR, CDR2 FQNEAQ (reference sequence). The germline V and J ends were trimmed by 1 base and 5 bases, with 11 bases remaining between them. CDR3 loop: CASSLDTGKNEKLFF. The DNA of the CDR3 is TGTGCCAGCAGCTTAGATACGGGAAAGAATGAAAAACTGTTTTTT.

The gene calls are TRBV9 and TRBJ1-2; maybe TRBD1 (5 bases). Trimming shortened V by 0 bases and J by 3 bases, and 15 bases separated the two germline ends. The CDR3 length is 16 residues. The germline gives CDR1 SGDLS, CDR2 YYNGEE. The CDR3 nucleotides read TGTGCCAGCAGCGTAGATCCGTCTGGACAAGACTATGGCTACACCTTC. As protein: CASSVDPSGQDYGYTF.

The V and J genes are TRBV4-1 and TRBJ1-5; D may be TRBD1 (6 bases). The CDR3 is 17 amino acids. The germline V and J ends were trimmed by 0 bases and 5 bases, with 17 bases remaining between them. Per germline, CDR1 MGHRA and CDR2 YSYEKL. The chain's CDR3 is CASSQEQVRGGDQPQHF. For the CDR3, the DNA is TGCGCCAGCAGCCAAGAGCAAGTTCGGGGGGGCGATCAGCCCCAGCATTTT.

V is TRBV6-5 and J is TRBJ2-7, with 9 positions matching TRBD1. V shed 8 bases, J shed 7 bases, and the junction held 15 bases outside the gene matches. The CDR3 has 15 residues. The V gene's germline CDR1 is MNHEY and CDR2 SVGAGI. CDR3 coding DNA: TGTGCCAGCCACCCAACCGGGACAGGGCATGGTGAGCAGTACTTC. Translation gives CASHPTGTGHGEQYF.

The sample holds one count of this clone. In DNA form, the CDR3 reads TGTGCCATCAGTGAGTCGGGTTCGGCAGCGACTAACAATGAGCAGTTCTTC. Protein product: CAISESGSAATNNEQFF. The V and J genes are TRBV10-3 and TRBJ2-1; D is perhaps TRBD2 (5 bases). Germline V gene data show CDR1 as ENHRY and CDR2 as SYGVKD. The CDR3 spans 17 residues. Trimming cost V 0 bases and J 5 bases, with 17 bases left between them.

This sequence joins TRBV7-8 and TRBJ1-1; D not resolved. This CDR3 is 14 amino acids long. Trimming took off 0 bases at V and 4 bases at J, with 9 bases between the two ends. Germline CDR1 and CDR2: SGHVS and FQNEAQ. CDR3 sequence: CASSLAPQITEAFF. In DNA, the CDR3 is TGTGCCAGCAGCTTAGCCCCTCAGATCACTGAAGCTTTCTTT.

The rearrangement uses TRBV18 and TRBJ1-2, with 7 nucleotides matching TRBD1. J lost 0 bases, V lost 4 bases, and 5 bases had no gene match. Germline CDR1 and CDR2: KGHSH and LQKENI. This CDR3 is 15 amino acids long. In DNA, the CDR3 is TGTGCCAGCTCACTCAGACAGGGACCTAACTATGGCTACACCTTC. Translated: CASSLRQGPNYGYTF.

This rearrangement joins TRBV19 to TRBJ2-5; TRBD2 is a possible D gene (6 bases). Germline V CDR1 and CDR2: LNHDA, SQIVND (reference sequence). This CDR3 spans 14 amino acids. Deletions cut 7 bases from V and 1 base from J, with 13 bases between. The CDR3: CASTDRESQETQYF. CDR3 bases: TGTGCCAGTACGGACCGGGAGTCCCAAGAGACCCAGTACTTC.

The genes are TRBV18 and TRBJ1-5, with 8 bases fitting TRBD1. V was clipped by 5 bases and J by 6 bases; unmatched bases: 3. This CDR3 has 13 residues. The germline gives CDR1 KGHSH, CDR2 LQKENI. CDR3 protein: CASSEDRVQPQHF. In DNA form, the CDR3 reads TGTGCCAGCTCAGAGGACAGGGTTCAGCCCCAGCATTTT.

The rearrangement uses TRBV5-5 and TRBJ2-2, with TRBD2 matching over 10 bases. This CDR3 spans 15 amino acids. Germline V gene data show CDR1 as SGHKS and CDR2 as YYEKEE (reference sequence). V trimming: 5 bases; J trimming: 4 bases; junction bases outside the gene matches: 5. DNA for the CDR3: TGTGCCAGCAGAAGCGGGGGGGCCTCCACCGGGGAGCTGTTTTTT. Its protein is CASRSGGASTGELFF. The entire variable domain, with the rest obtained from reference TRBV5-5 and TRBJ2-2, is as follows: DAGVTQSPTHLIKTRGQQVTLRCSPISGHKSVSWYQQVLGQGPQFIFQYYEKEERGRGNFPDRFSARQFPNYSSELNVNALLLGDSALYLCASRSGGASTGELFFGEGSRLTVL.

The V gene is TRBV9, the J gene TRBJ2-5; D perhaps matches TRBD2 (6 bases). This CDR3 region has 16 residues. CDR1 SGDLS and CDR2 YYNGEE come from the germline V gene. The ends were cut back, 0 bases at V and 5 bases at J, with 17 bases in the middle. CDR3 region: CASSVAPGLEGETQYF. CDR3 sequence (DNA): TGTGCCAGCAGCGTAGCCCCGGGACTCGAGGGGGAGACCCAGTACTTC.

The chain is built from TRBV4-1 and TRBJ2-5; TRBD2 matches 7 bases. The CDR3 is 14 residues long. Trimming cost V 4 bases and J 2 bases; bases outside gene matches: 4. Germline CDR1 is MGHRA and CDR2 is YSYEKL. The CDR3 reads CASSPELAQETQYF. CDR3 nucleotide sequence: TGCGCCAGCAGCCCAGAACTAGCGCAAGAGACCCAGTACTTC.

In its sample, this clone was seen once. The rearrangement uses TRBV20-1 and TRBJ2-3; tentative D call: TRBD1 (5 bases). Germline CDR1 is DFQATT and CDR2 is SNEGSKA (reference sequence). Trimming removed 6 bases at V and 2 bases at J, with 6 bases between. The CDR3 length is 11 residues. The CDR3 loop reads CSAGLTDTQYF. The DNA for the CDR3 is TGCAGTGCGGGGCTCACAGATACGCAGTATTTT.

This clone appeared a few times. The germline gene is not matched at one end of the junction; a read error may be the cause. The chain combines TRBV7-7 with TRBJ2-1, with a weak D call TRBD2 (6 bases). The CDR3 has 14 amino acids. Germline assignment: CDR1 SSHAT and CDR2 FNYEAQ (reference sequence). In DNA, the CDR3 is TGTGCTAGCAGCTTAACGGGGGATGGTGGTGAGCAGTTCTTC. Translating it yields CASSLTGDGGEQFF. Full variable domain (remainder filled in from reference TRBV7-7 and TRBJ2-1): GAGVSQSPRYKVTKRGQDVTLRCDPISSHATLYWYQQALGQGPEFLTYFNYEAQPDKSGLPSDRFSAERPEGSISTLTIQRTEQRDSAMYRCASSLTGDGGEQFFGPGTRLTVL.

The gene calls are TRBV7-9 and TRBJ2-1; 9 bases are shared with TRBD2. The CDR3 has 14 amino acids. CDR1 and CDR2 (germline): SEHNR, FQNEAQ (reference sequence). V lost 5 bases, J lost 7 bases, and 6 bases stayed unmatched. As DNA, the CDR3 is TGTGCCAGCAGCCGAAGGCTAGCGGGGAATGAGCAGTTCTTC. Its translation: CASSRRLAGNEQFF.

J is TRBJ2-1 and V is TRBV7-6, with TRBD2 matching 11 bases. With 6 bases clipped from V and 1 base from J, the junction kept 11 bases outside the gene matches. Per germline, CDR1 SGHVS and CDR2 FNYEAQ. This CDR3 is 18 amino acids long. This chain's CDR3 is CASSTGTSGSYSYNEQFF. CDR3 DNA: TGTGCCAGCAGTACCGGGACTAGCGGTTCTTATTCCTACAATGAGCAGTTCTTC.

CDR3 DNA: TGCGCCAGCAGTCAATCTCCGACTAGCGGGGGCGGGTATCTAAGGTCCCAGTACTTC. As protein: CASSQSPTSGGGYLRSQYF. The chain employs TRBV23-1 and TRBJ2-5; TRBD2 matches at 12 bases. TRBV23-1 is an ORF, and what it does is uncertain. Germline trimming cut 0 bases from V and 9 bases from J; bases unmatched to any gene: 17. The CDR3 is 19 residues long.

This clone has just one count. The chain links TRBV18 to TRBJ2-5, with 8 positions matching TRBD2. This CDR3 contains 14 residues. V shed 6 bases, J shed 2 bases, and the junction held 5 bases outside the gene matches. Germline CDR1 KGHSH, CDR2 LQKENI. CDR3 amino acids: CASSPVAGQETQYF. CDR3 nucleotide sequence: TGTGCCAGCTCCCCGGTAGCGGGACAAGAGACCCAGTACTTC.

The chain couples TRBV7-3 to TRBJ2-5, with 10 bases identical to TRBD1. Per the germline V gene, CDR1 is SGHTA and CDR2 is FQGTGA. V was clipped by 2 bases and J by 3 bases; unmatched bases: 3. The CDR3 is 15 amino acids. The CDR3 is CASSLRGTGEETQYF. In DNA, the CDR3 is TGTGCCAGCAGCTTACGCGGGACAGGGGAAGAGACCCAGTACTTC.

This sequence joins TRBV4-3 and TRBJ1-5; D is uncertain. Germline values: CDR1 LGHNA, CDR2 YSLEER. V lost 0 bases and J lost 0, with 6 bases in between. The CDR3 consists of 15 residues. The CDR3 nucleotides read TGCGCCAGCAGCCAAGATGGGAGTAGCAATCAGCCCCAGCATTTT. This encodes CASSQDGSSNQPQHF.

V gene TRBV7-8 combines with J gene TRBJ2-1; a possible D gene is TRBD2 (7 bases). V lost 4 bases to trimming and J lost 4 bases, with 11 bases between them. This CDR3 has 14 amino acids. Germline V gene lookup returns CDR1 SGHVS and CDR2 FQNEAQ. As DNA, the CDR3 is TGTGCCAGCAGCTGGAGCGGGACATACAATGAGCAGTTCTTC. This sequence encodes CASSWSGTYNEQFF.

Within the sample, this clone is medium-sized. This chain connects TRBV4-3 to TRBJ1-2, with 9 nucleotides matching TRBD1. The CDR3 loop spans 15 amino acids. Germline loops: CDR1 LGHNA, CDR2 YSLEER. The V and J ends lost 2 bases and 6 bases, in that order; junction bases with no gene match: 7. For the CDR3, the DNA is TGCGCCAGCAGCCAACGGACAGGGGCGTTGGATGGCTACACCTTC. The encoded protein is CASSQRTGALDGYTF.

The gene calls are TRBV6-6 and TRBJ2-7, with D maybe TRBD1 (5 bases). V was cut by 0 bases and J by 6 bases, with 9 bases left in between. This CDR3 is built from 13 residues. Germline V gene data show CDR1 as MNHNY and CDR2 as SVGAGI (reference sequence). CDR3 DNA: TGTGCCAGCAGTTACTCGAGTAGGGGCGAGCAGTACTTC. Its translation is CASSYSSRGEQYF.